These T cell receptor beta chains were read from a single sample in a study of shared clonotypes between healthy human individuals. The table came from immunoSEQ multiplex PCR; TCRdb's copy has only in-frame clones and leaves some out. The sample comprises more than 2 million clones, around 95% of which are singletons, and around 0.13% rests with the top ten. The material sequenced was naive CD4+ T cells sorted from blood. These receptors were collected from a man between 18 and 35 years old in good health. The CDR3 runs from the conserved cysteine through the conserved F or W. Fields, in order: clone size, D gene, V gene, J gene, CDR3 protein, CDR3 DNA. The D gene is left open where the match is weak. Clone size is shown for a subset of rows, as once, few, many or a class of expanded clone.

-,TRBD1,TRBV7-2,TRBJ1-4,CASSLGGGQGGEKLFF,TGTGCCAGCAGCTTAGGAGGGGGACAGGGCGGCGAAAAACTGTTTTTT
once,-,TRBV10-2,TRBJ1-3,CASSASGNTIYF,TGCGCCAGCAGTGCCTCTGGAAACACCATATATTTT
-,-,TRBV19,TRBJ2-6,CASSIVSSPGANVLTF,TGTGCCAGTAGTATAGTGTCTTCCCCTGGGGCCAACGTCCTGACTTTC
-,-,TRBV18,TRBJ1-1,CASSATETNTEAFF,TGTGCCAGCTCCGCGACAGAAACTAACACTGAAGCTTTCTTT
-,-,TRBV28,TRBJ1-1,CASSPGTEAFF,TGTGCCAGCAGCCCTGGCACTGAAGCTTTCTTT
-,-,TRBV11-2,TRBJ2-3,CASSLGKGMAPDTQYF,TGTGCCAGCAGCTTAGGTAAAGGGATGGCGCCAGATACGCAGTATTTT
-,TRBD2,TRBV4-3,TRBJ2-7,CASSRLGCGRWDEQYF,TGCGCCAGCAGCCGGTTAGGATGCGGGAGATGGGACGAGCAGTACTTC
-,-,TRBV12-5,TRBJ2-3,CASGLDRGTDTQYF,TGTGCTAGTGGTTTGGACAGGGGCACAGATACGCAGTATTTT
-,-,TRBV18,TRBJ1-1,CASSRNPSVEAFF,TGTGCCAGCTCCCGCAATCCCTCTGTTGAAGCTTTCTTT
-,-,TRBV30,TRBJ1-4,CAWSKGPGGKLFF,TGTGCCTGGAGTAAAGGGCCGGGGGGAAAACTGTTTTTT
-,-,TRBV25-1,TRBJ2-5,CASSDPGTRKETQYF,TGTGCCAGCAGTGATCCCGGGACGCGAAAAGAGACCCAGTACTTC
-,-,TRBV4-3,TRBJ2-1,CASSQDPAGTWNEQFF,TGCGCCAGCAGCCAAGACCCAGCGGGCACTTGGAATGAGCAGTTCTTC
-,TRBD1,TRBV27,TRBJ2-7,CASSFATGGYEQYF,TGTGCCAGCAGTTTCGCGACAGGGGGGTACGAGCAGTACTTC
-,TRBD1,TRBV6-1,TRBJ1-1,CASRRGRETEAFF,TGTGCCAGCAGGAGGGGGCGAGAGACTGAAGCTTTCTTT
-,-,TRBV7-2,TRBJ2-2,CASSLAQGVTGELFF,TGTGCCAGCAGCTTAGCGCAAGGGGTCACCGGGGAGCTGTTTTTT
-,TRBD1,TRBV5-1,TRBJ1-1,CASSEGQGRSEAFF,TGCGCCAGCAGCGAAGGACAGGGGAGGTCTGAAGCTTTCTTT
-,-,TRBV5-4,TRBJ1-6,CASSLGGTSNSPLHF,TGTGCCAGCAGCTTGGGTGGGACGAGTAATTCACCCCTCCACTTT
-,TRBD1,TRBV30,TRBJ2-7,CAWSGQDRFSYEQYF,TGTGCCTGGTCGGGACAGGACCGATTCTCCTACGAGCAGTACTTC
once,-,TRBV10-2,TRBJ2-3,CASSESNQGSDTQYF,TGCGCCAGCAGTGAGTCGAACCAGGGATCAGATACGCAGTATTTT
-,TRBD2,TRBV9,TRBJ2-7,CASSPHAGVFEQYF,TGTGCCAGCAGCCCACACGCGGGAGTGTTCGAGCAGTACTTC
-,TRBD2,TRBV15,TRBJ2-5,CATSRRTSDETQYF,TGTGCCACCAGCAGAAGGACTAGCGATGAGACCCAGTACTTC
-,-,TRBV2,TRBJ1-5,CASSSGTENNQPQHF,TGTGCCAGCAGCTCCGGGACGGAAAACAATCAGCCCCAGCATTTT
-,TRBD2,TRBV5-4,TRBJ2-5,CASSLGLAGETQYF,TGTGCCAGCAGCTTGGGACTAGCGGGGGAGACCCAGTACTTC
-,TRBD1,TRBV18,TRBJ1-2,CASSRTGHSDGYTF,TGTGCCAGCTCGCGGACAGGGCACTCCGATGGCTACACCTTC
-,TRBD2,TRBV28,TRBJ2-5,CASSLGLAGEEAQYF,TGTGCCAGCAGTTTAGGACTAGCGGGGGAAGAGGCCCAGTACTTC
-,TRBD2,TRBV6-1,TRBJ2-3,CASSEFSSGSADTQYF,TGTGCCAGCAGTGAATTTTCGAGCGGGAGTGCAGATACGCAGTATTTT
-,TRBD2,TRBV7-6,TRBJ2-3,CASSLGERGAQYF,TGTGCCAGCAGCTTAGGCGAGCGGGGCGCGCAGTATTTT
-,-,TRBV6-5,TRBJ1-2,CASSYDSNYGYTF,TGTGCCAGCAGTTACGACAGTAACTATGGCTACACCTTC
-,-,TRBV5-5,TRBJ2-7,CASSFLGYEQYF,TGTGCCAGCAGCTTCCTTGGCTACGAGCAGTACTTC
-,-,TRBV4-1,TRBJ2-2,CASSIIRTSNTGELFF,TGCGCCAGCAGTATTATCCGGACCTCCAACACCGGGGAGCTGTTTTTT
-,-,TRBV14,TRBJ2-1,CASSQGIRGEQFF,TGTGCCAGCAGCCAAGGCATAAGAGGTGAGCAGTTCTTC
-,TRBD2,TRBV15,TRBJ2-5,CATREGRLAGTQETQYF,TGTGCCACCAGAGAGGGGCGGTTAGCGGGGACCCAAGAGACCCAGTACTTC
-,-,TRBV28,TRBJ2-3,CASRLGTDTQYF,TGTGCTTCTCGTTTGGGCACAGATACGCAGTATTTT
-,TRBD2,TRBV7-9,TRBJ2-1,CASSLVGGRKDEQFF,TGTGCCAGCAGCTTAGTGGGCGGGAGGAAAGATGAGCAGTTCTTC
-,-,TRBV5-4,TRBJ1-2,CASSLKAAIEYGYTF,TGTGCCAGCAGCTTGAAGGCGGCAATTGAATATGGCTACACCTTC
-,-,TRBV27,TRBJ2-2,CASSLDTGELFF,TGTGCCAGCAGTTTGGACACCGGGGAGCTGTTTTTT
-,-,TRBV19,TRBJ1-5,CASSRIQAGENQPQHF,TGTGCCAGTAGCCGGATTCAGGCAGGGGAAAATCAGCCCCAGCATTTT
once,TRBD1,TRBV28,TRBJ1-5,CASSLWTPGQGNQPQHF,TGTGCCAGCAGTTTATGGACTCCGGGACAGGGTAATCAGCCCCAGCATTTT
-,-,TRBV7-7,TRBJ2-5,CASSLGLLGVETQYF,TGTGCTAGCAGCTTAGGATTACTAGGGGTGGAGACCCAGTACTTC
-,TRBD1,TRBV7-9,TRBJ2-1,CASITNRGPPYNEQFF,TGTGCCAGCATCACGAACAGGGGCCCCCCCTACAATGAGCAGTTCTTC
-,TRBD1,TRBV7-9,TRBJ2-5,CASSFGTGRETQYF,TGTGCCAGCAGCTTTGGGACAGGGCGAGAGACCCAGTACTTC